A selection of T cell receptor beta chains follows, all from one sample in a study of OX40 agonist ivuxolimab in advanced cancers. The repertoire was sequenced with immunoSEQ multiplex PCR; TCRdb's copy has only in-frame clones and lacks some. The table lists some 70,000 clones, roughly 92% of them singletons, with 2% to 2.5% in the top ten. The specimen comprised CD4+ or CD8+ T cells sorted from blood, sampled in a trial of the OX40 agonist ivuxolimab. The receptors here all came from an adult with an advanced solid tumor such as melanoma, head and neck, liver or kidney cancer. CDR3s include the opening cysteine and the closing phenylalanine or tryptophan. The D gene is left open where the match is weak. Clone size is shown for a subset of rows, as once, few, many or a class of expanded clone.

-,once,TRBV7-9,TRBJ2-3,TGTGCCAGCAGCTTACAACCGGGAGTAGCAGATACGCAGTATTTT,CASSLQPGVADTQYF
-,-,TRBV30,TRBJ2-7,TGTGCCTTCGGACCTAACATGGCCGAGCAGTACTTC,CAFGPNMAEQYF
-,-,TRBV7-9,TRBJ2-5,TGTGCCAGCAGCTCCGGGGTAGCCCAAGAGACCCAGTACTTC,CASSSGVAQETQYF
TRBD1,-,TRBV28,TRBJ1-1,TGTGCCAGCAGTTTACTGGGACAGGGGATCTTTGCTTTCTTT,CASSLLGQGIFAFF
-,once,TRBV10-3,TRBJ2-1,TGTGCCATCAGTGAGTCGGGAAAAAATGAGCAGTTCTTC,CAISESGKNEQFF
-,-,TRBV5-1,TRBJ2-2,TGCGCCAGCAGCTTGGAGGAAATGGGCGGGGAGCTGTTTTTT,CASSLEEMGGELFF
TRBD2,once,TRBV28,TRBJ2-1,TGTGCCAGCAGTTCCCCCCATACTAGCGGGAGTTTCGATGAGCAGTTCTTC,CASSSPHTSGSFDEQFF
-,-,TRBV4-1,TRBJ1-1,TGCGCCAGCAGCCGATCCAGGGACGGGAGCACTGAAGCTTTCTTT,CASSRSRDGSTEAFF
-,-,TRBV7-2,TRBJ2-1,TGTGCCAGCAGTTCCCAGGCTAATGAGCAGTTCTTC,CASSSQANEQFF
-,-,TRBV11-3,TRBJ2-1,TGTGCCAGCAGCCGATGGGACCTAAGCTCCTACAATGAGCAGTTCTTC,CASSRWDLSSYNEQFF
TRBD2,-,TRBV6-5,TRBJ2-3,TGTGCCAGCAGACGTAGCGGGGGGGCCGGAGATACGCAGTATTTT,CASRRSGGAGDTQYF
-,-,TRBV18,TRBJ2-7,TGTGCCAGCTCACCAGCGGATCTCGGGGAGCAGTACTTC,CASSPADLGEQYF
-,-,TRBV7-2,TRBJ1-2,TGTGCCAGCAGCTTAATGGACGGTCCGATCGGCAGTGGCTACACCTTC,CASSLMDGPIGSGYTF
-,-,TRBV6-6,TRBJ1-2,TGTGCCAGCAGTCGGACCCTTACTTCCTATGGCTACACCTTC,CASSRTLTSYGYTF
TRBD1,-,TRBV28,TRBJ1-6,TGTGCCAGCAGTTCGGGACAGGGTCGGAATTCACCCCTCCACTTT,CASSSGQGRNSPLHF
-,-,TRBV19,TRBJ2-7,TGTGCCAGTACCATTACAGCGGGGGGACAGGCCTACGAGCAGTACTTC,CASTITAGGQAYEQYF
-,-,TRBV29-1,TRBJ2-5,TGCAGCGAGGCACAGATACAAGAGACCCAGTACTTC,CSEAQIQETQYF
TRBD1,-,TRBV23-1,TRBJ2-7,TGCGCCAGCACCTCATCAGACAGGGGGCCCCCCTACGAGCAGTACTTC,CASTSSDRGPPYEQYF
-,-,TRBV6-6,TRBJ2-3,TGTGCCAGCAGTCCCACAGGGAACACAGATACGCAGTATTTT,CASSPTGNTDTQYF
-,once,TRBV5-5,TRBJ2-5,TGTGCCAGCAGCTTGGCCGGGGGTCAAGAGACCCAGTACTTC,CASSLAGGQETQYF
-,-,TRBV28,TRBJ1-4,TGTGCCAGCGGATGGGGGGCGGCTAATGAAAAACTGTTTTTT,CASGWGAANEKLFF
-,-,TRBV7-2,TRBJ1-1,TGTGCCAGCAGCTTTCAGGGGAACACTGAAGCTTTCTTT,CASSFQGNTEAFF
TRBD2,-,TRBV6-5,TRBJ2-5,TGTGCCAGCAGGACAGGACTAGCGGGAAGAGAGACCCAGTACTTC,CASRTGLAGRETQYF
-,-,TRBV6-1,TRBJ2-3,TGTGCCAGCAGTGCGGAGTCAGGAATCCATACGCAGTATTTT,CASSAESGIHTQYF
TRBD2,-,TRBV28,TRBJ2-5,TGTGCCAGCAGTACCTCTCGGGGGGAGCTGGATCCGACCCAGTACTTC,CASSTSRGELDPTQYF
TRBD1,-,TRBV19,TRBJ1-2,TGTGCCAGTAGTGTGGGGGACAGCCTCTATGGCTACACCTTC,CASSVGDSLYGYTF
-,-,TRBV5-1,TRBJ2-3,TGCGCCAGCAGCCTAGCTTGGGCCCAGTCTAGCACAGATACGCAGTATTTT,CASSLAWAQSSTDTQYF
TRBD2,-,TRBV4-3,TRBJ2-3,TGCGCCAGCAGCCAAAGCCGACTAGCGGGGGGGCAGGATACGCAGTATTTT,CASSQSRLAGGQDTQYF
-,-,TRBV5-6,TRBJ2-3,TGTGCCAGCAGCTCCTTAGGGTCTCTTGCAGATACGCAGTATTTT,CASSSLGSLADTQYF
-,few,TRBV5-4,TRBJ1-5,TGTGCCAGCAGCTTGGACAACGATCAGCCCCAGCATTTT,CASSLDNDQPQHF
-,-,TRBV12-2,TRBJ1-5,TGTGCAAGTCGCTCCCCCTCCGGGCCCGAAATTCAGCCCCAGCATTTT,CASRSPSGPEIQPQHF
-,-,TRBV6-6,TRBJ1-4,TGTGCCAGCGGGAGGTCGGGGGAAAAACTGTTTTTT,CASGRSGEKLFF
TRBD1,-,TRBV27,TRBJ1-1,TGTGCCAGCAGTTTAAGTGGGACAGCCACCGAAGCTTTCTTT,CASSLSGTATEAFF
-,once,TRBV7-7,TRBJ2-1,TGTGCTAGCAGCTTAGCGTGGGGGTCCTACAATGAGCAGTTCTTC,CASSLAWGSYNEQFF
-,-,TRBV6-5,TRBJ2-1,TGTGCCAGCAGTTGGCTGGACTGGGGACCAGGTGAGCAGTTCTTC,CASSWLDWGPGEQFF
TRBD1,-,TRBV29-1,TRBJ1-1,TGCAGCGTCCAACAGGGGGCCACTGAAGCTTTCTTT,CSVQQGATEAFF
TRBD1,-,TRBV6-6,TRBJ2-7,TGTGCCAGCGGCCGGGACAGGGTTTCCTTCCACGAGCAGTACTTC,CASGRDRVSFHEQYF
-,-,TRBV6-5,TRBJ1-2,TGTGCCAGCAGTCCCCCAGGGGCGGGGGGCTACACCTTC,CASSPPGAGGYTF
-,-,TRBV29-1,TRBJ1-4,TGCAGCGTTCGCCTTTCCGAGGCAACTAATGAAAAACTGTTTTTT,CSVRLSEATNEKLFF
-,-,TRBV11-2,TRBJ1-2,TGTGCCAGCAGCCTTGGGGGGGGTGGTAGCTATGGCTACACCTTC,CASSLGGGGSYGYTF
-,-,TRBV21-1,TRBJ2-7,TGTGCCAGCAGAAAGCCCGGGACAGGGACCTACGAGCAGTACTTC,CASRKPGTGTYEQYF
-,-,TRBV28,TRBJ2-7,TGTGCCAGCAGTTTACAGCAGGGGAACTCGTACTTC,CASSLQQGNSYF
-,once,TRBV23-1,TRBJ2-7,TGCGCCAGCAGTCACCGGGACTTTGCCTACGAGCAGTACTTC,CASSHRDFAYEQYF
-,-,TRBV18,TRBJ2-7,TGTGCCAGCTCACCACCGGGCCCTCTCACCATCTACGAGCAGTACTTC,CASSPPGPLTIYEQYF
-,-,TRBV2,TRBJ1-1,TGTGCCAGCAGTGAACTCTTACCAGGGATTGAAGCTTTCTTT,CASSELLPGIEAFF
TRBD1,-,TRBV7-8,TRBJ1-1,TGTGCCAGCAGCCCCGGGACAGATAGTGAAGCTTTCTTT,CASSPGTDSEAFF
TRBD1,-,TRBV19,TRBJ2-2,TGTGCCAGTAGTATAGATCACACAGGGGCGATCCCTACGGACACCGGGGAGCTGTTTTTT,CASSIDHTGAIPTDTGELFF